These T cell receptor beta chains were read from a single sample in a study of blood T cell repertoires in COVID-19. TCRdb's copy holds only in-frame clones and misses some; the assay was immunoSEQ multiplex PCR. Among a few hundred thousand clones, approximately 91% were seen once, and the ten largest hold approximately 8.3%. Sample: PBMCs or T cells enriched from blood (not recorded which). These receptors all come from a woman in her fifties or sixties who had recovered from COVID-19. CDR3s include the opening cysteine and the closing phenylalanine or tryptophan. A D gene is named only where the DNA matches it firmly. Expanded clones are given a class, and other clones once, few, many or no size at all.

NA	NA	TRBV3-1/TRBV3-2	TRBJ1-3	CASSRQTQGTGNTIYF	TGTGCCAGCAGCCGCCAAACCCAGGGAACTGGAAACACCATATATTTT
NA	NA	TRBV2	TRBJ1-5	CASSEALRRTVNQPQHF	TGTGCCAGCAGTGAAGCGCTTCGAAGGACAGTGAATCAGCCCCAGCATTTT
NA	NA	TRBV6-5	TRBJ1-2	CASSLPTDIYGYTF	TGTGCCAGCAGTCTGCCGACAGATATCTATGGCTACACCTTC
NA	NA	TRBV5-6	TRBJ1-2	CASIGGLHGYTF	TGTGCCAGCATCGGGGGGCTGCACGGCTACACCTTC
TRBD1	NA	TRBV7-9	TRBJ2-7	CASSPTPGTAYEQYF	TGTGCCAGCAGCCCGACTCCCGGGACAGCCTACGAGCAGTACTTC
NA	NA	TRBV2	TRBJ2-3	CASSPSGTQYF	TGTGCCAGCAGCCCGAGTGGTACGCAGTATTTT
TRBD1	once	TRBV15	TRBJ2-7	CATSRAGQGYEQYF	TGTGCCACCAGCAGAGCGGGACAGGGGTACGAGCAGTACTTC
NA	once	TRBV7-9	TRBJ1-5	CASSLWKGDSNQPQHF	TGTGCCAGCAGCTTATGGAAGGGAGATAGCAATCAGCCCCAGCATTTT
NA	few	TRBV10-3	TRBJ1-1	CAISERDPAEAFF	TGTGCCATCAGTGAGCGGGATCCGGCTGAAGCTTTCTTT
TRBD2	NA	TRBV5-1	TRBJ2-7	CASTHSAGGAYEQYF	TGCGCCAGCACCCACTCAGCGGGGGGCGCCTACGAGCAGTACTTC
TRBD2	NA	TRBV5-1	TRBJ2-1	CASSERLAGGPEQFF	TGCGCCAGCTCCGAACGATTAGCGGGGGGGCCTGAGCAGTTCTTC
TRBD2	NA	TRBV5-1	TRBJ2-1	CASSLGSGGPRYNEQFF	TGCGCCAGCAGCTTGGGTAGCGGGGGGCCTAGGTACAATGAGCAGTTCTTC
NA	few	TRBV6-5	TRBJ1-3	CASKASGNTIYF	TGTGCCAGCAAAGCTTCTGGAAACACCATATATTTT
NA	NA	TRBV30	TRBJ1-3	CAWSHTPQISGNTIYF	TGTGCCTGGAGTCATACGCCTCAGATCTCTGGAAACACCATATATTTT
NA	many	TRBV30	TRBJ1-2	CAWRRELNYGYTF	TGTGCCTGGAGGAGGGAGCTTAACTATGGCTACACCTTC
TRBD1	once	TRBV5-1	TRBJ2-5	CASSPDREETQYF	TGCGCCAGCAGCCCTGACAGGGAAGAGACCCAGTACTTC
TRBD1	few	TRBV30	TRBJ1-2	CAWSAQGGYYGYTF	TGTGCCTGGAGTGCACAGGGGGGGTACTATGGCTACACCTTC
NA	NA	TRBV4-1	TRBJ1-1	CASSHSTNMNTEAFF	TGCGCCAGCAGCCATTCGACAAACATGAACACTGAAGCTTTCTTT
NA	NA	TRBV7-2	TRBJ1-6	CASSLGLRGESPLHF	TGTGCCAGCAGCTTAGGTCTCAGGGGAGAGTCACCCCTCCACTTT
TRBD1	NA	TRBV7-8	TRBJ1-3	CASRQPGGGNTIYF	TGTGCCAGCAGACAACCAGGGGGCGGAAACACCATATATTTT
TRBD1	NA	TRBV6-5	TRBJ1-5	CATLVGTGGDQPQHF	TGTGCCACCTTGGTGGGGACAGGGGGCGATCAGCCCCAGCATTTT
NA	NA	TRBV2	TRBJ1-4	CASSGLRNEKLFF	TGTGCCAGCAGTGGACTGAGGAATGAAAAACTGTTTTTT
TRBD2	NA	TRBV5-1	TRBJ2-1	CASSLTGSGGLYQNEQFF	TGCGCCAGCAGCTTGACGGGTAGCGGGGGGCTTTACCAAAATGAGCAGTTCTTC
NA	NA	TRBV18	TRBJ1-1	CASSSEGRNTEAFF	TGTGCCAGCTCATCGGAGGGGAGAAACACTGAAGCTTTCTTT
TRBD1	NA	TRBV6-5	TRBJ2-5	CASSYSTGGQTQYF	TGTGCCAGCAGTTACTCGACAGGGGGGCAGACCCAGTACTTC
NA	NA	TRBV19	TRBJ1-2	CASSTQAVYGYTF	TGTGCCAGTAGTACGCAAGCTGTCTATGGCTACACCTTC
NA	NA	TRBV3-1/TRBV3-2	TRBJ2-3	CASSQPFRRRGIGTDTQYF	TGTGCCAGCAGCCAACCATTTAGGAGGCGGGGCATCGGCACAGATACGCAGTATTTT
NA	NA	TRBV2	TRBJ1-5	CASSGSVNGNQPQHF	TGTGCCAGCAGTGGGAGTGTGAACGGCAATCAGCCCCAGCATTTT
NA	NA	TRBV21-1	TRBJ2-3	CASSSRRGGHTDTQYF	TGTGCCAGCAGCAGCCGTAGGGGGGGCCACACAGATACGCAGTATTTT
NA	once	TRBV28	TRBJ2-5	CASSPLPQAGPETQYF	TGTGCCAGCAGTCCCCTCCCCCAGGCGGGGCCAGAGACCCAGTACTTC
TRBD2	NA	TRBV10-2	TRBJ2-1	CASSASLASNEQFF	TGCGCCAGCAGTGCCTCACTAGCGTCAAATGAGCAGTTCTTC
NA	NA	TRBV19	TRBJ1-5	CASRASREGNQPQHF	TGTGCCAGTAGGGCCTCCAGGGAAGGCAATCAGCCCCAGCATTTT
NA	once	TRBV7-2	TRBJ2-7	CASSLFLTVSYEQYF	TGTGCCAGCAGCCTTTTCTTGACAGTTTCCTACGAGCAGTACTTC
NA	NA	TRBV3-1/TRBV3-2	TRBJ2-3	CASSFSLGDTQYF	TGTGCCAGCAGCTTCTCGCTCGGTGATACGCAGTATTTT
NA	NA	TRBV6-2/TRBV6-3	TRBJ2-6	CASSYSYTGGYSGANVLTF	TGTGCCAGCAGTTACTCGTATACGGGGGGCTATTCTGGGGCCAACGTCCTGACTTTC
NA	NA	TRBV9	TRBJ1-1	CASSVVMNTEAFF	TGTGCCAGCAGCGTAGTAATGAACACTGAAGCTTTCTTT
TRBD1	NA	TRBV28	TRBJ2-3	CASSSSRSGTAQILDTDTQYF	TGTGCCAGCAGTTCCTCCCGCTCCGGGACAGCCCAGATTTTGGACACAGATACGCAGTATTTT
NA	NA	TRBV2	TRBJ1-5	CASTPRVNQPQHF	TGTGCCAGCACTCCGCGGGTAAATCAGCCCCAGCATTTT
NA	NA	TRBV5-6	TRBJ2-1	CASSLTSLPIEQFF	TGTGCCAGCAGCTTGACTAGTTTACCAATTGAGCAGTTCTTC
NA	NA	TRBV5-1	TRBJ1-6	CASSLEGGYNSPLHF	TGCGCCAGCAGCTTGGAAGGAGGGTACAATTCACCCCTCCACTTT
TRBD1	NA	TRBV6-5	TRBJ1-2	CASSSLRVGTAYGYTF	TGTGCCAGCAGTTCCCTTCGGGTTGGGACAGCATATGGCTACACCTTC
NA	few	TRBV5-5	TRBJ1-5	CASSLRGTDSNQPQHF	TGTGCCAGCAGCTTGAGGGGGACGGATAGCAATCAGCCCCAGCATTTT
TRBD1	once	TRBV3-1/TRBV3-2	TRBJ2-2	CASSHGDRATGELFF	TGTGCCAGCAGCCACGGGGACAGGGCCACCGGGGAGCTGTTTTTT
TRBD2	once	TRBV4-1	TRBJ2-1	CASSHGRGGLVPREQFF	TGCGCCAGCAGCCACGGACGGGGCGGACTAGTGCCCAGGGAGCAGTTCTTC
NA	NA	TRBV7-2	TRBJ1-5	CASGDSKNQPQHF	TGTGCCAGCGGCGACAGTAAAAATCAGCCCCAGCATTTT